The next 3 T cell receptor beta chains were all read from a single sample in a study of blood T cell repertoires in COVID-19. Measured with immunoSEQ multiplex PCR; TCRdb has only the in-frame clones, and not every one. The sample lists about 110,000 clones, about three quarters seen once, with about 5.9% in the top ten. Sequenced input: peripheral blood. These receptors came from a man aged 80 or over with acute or convalescent COVID-19.

CDR3 nucleotides: TGCGCCAGCAGCTTGGTTCTTCGGGGGGCGGGAGACGAGCAGTACTTC. It yields the protein CASSLVLRGAGDEQYF. This chain uses TRBV5-1 with TRBJ2-7, with D perhaps matching TRBD2 (7 bases). V lost 0 bases and J lost 5, with 18 bases in between. The CDR3 is 16 amino acids. Germline CDR1 reads SGHRS; CDR2 reads YFSETQ.

J is TRBJ2-1 and V is TRBV24-1; 8 bases fit TRBD2. CDR3 length: 14 residues. The germline gives CDR1 KGHDR, CDR2 SFDVKD. The V gene end was trimmed by 8 bases and the J gene end by 3 bases; junction bases not matched to a gene: 5. The CDR3 spells CATTGGRFYNEQFF. The CDR3 nucleotides are TGTGCCACCACGGGCGGGAGGTTCTACAATGAGCAGTTCTTC.

The CDR3 is CAWSVDGERGYTF. The CDR3 bases are TGTGCCTGGAGTGTTGACGGGGAGCGCGGCTACACCTTC. This chain joins TRBV30 and TRBJ1-2; D not certain. The ends were cut back, 0 bases at V and 8 bases at J, with 13 bases in the middle. CDR1 and CDR2 from the germline V gene are GTSNPN and SVGIG (reference sequence). The CDR3 loop spans 13 amino acids.